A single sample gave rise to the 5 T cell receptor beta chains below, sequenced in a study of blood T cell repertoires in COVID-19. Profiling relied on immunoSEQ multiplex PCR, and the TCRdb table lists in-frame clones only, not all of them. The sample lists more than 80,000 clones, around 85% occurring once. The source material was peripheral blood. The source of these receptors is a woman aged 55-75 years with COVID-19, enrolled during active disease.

CDR3 sequence reads: CASATSGGAFGYEQYF. The CDR3 nucleotides are TGTGCCAGTGCCACCAGCGGGGGGGCTTTTGGTTACGAGCAGTACTTC. This sequence joins TRBV7-8 and TRBJ2-7; 10 positions match TRBD2. Trimming cost V 9 bases and J 4 bases; bases outside gene matches: 15. Germline assignment: CDR1 SGHVS and CDR2 FQNEAQ. The CDR3 runs 16 residues.

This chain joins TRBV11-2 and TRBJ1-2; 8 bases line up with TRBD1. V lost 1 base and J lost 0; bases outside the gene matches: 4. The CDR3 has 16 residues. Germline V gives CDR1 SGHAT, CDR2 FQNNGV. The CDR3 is CASSLGDRRSNYGYTF. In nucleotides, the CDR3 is TGTGCCAGCAGCTTAGGGGACAGGAGATCTAACTATGGCTACACCTTC.

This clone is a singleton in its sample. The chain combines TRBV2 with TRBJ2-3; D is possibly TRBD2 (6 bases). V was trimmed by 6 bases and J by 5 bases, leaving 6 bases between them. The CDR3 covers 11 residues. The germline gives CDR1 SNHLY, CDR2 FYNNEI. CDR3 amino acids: CASRREDTQYF. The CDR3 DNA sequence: TGTGCCAGCAGGCGGGAAGATACGCAGTATTTT.

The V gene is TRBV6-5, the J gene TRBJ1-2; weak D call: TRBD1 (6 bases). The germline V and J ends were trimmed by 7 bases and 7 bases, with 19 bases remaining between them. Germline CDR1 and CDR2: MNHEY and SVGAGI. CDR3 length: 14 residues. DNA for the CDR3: TGTGCCAGCACCCGGGGGGGCTTAGTGGGTGGCTACACCTTC. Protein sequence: CASTRGGLVGGYTF.

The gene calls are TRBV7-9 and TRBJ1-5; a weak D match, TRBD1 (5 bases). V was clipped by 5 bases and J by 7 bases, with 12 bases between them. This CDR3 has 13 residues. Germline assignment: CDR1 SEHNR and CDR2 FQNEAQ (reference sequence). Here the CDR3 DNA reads TGTGCCAGCAGCCCGACGGGGGACCAGCCCCAGCATTTT. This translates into CASSPTGDQPQHF.